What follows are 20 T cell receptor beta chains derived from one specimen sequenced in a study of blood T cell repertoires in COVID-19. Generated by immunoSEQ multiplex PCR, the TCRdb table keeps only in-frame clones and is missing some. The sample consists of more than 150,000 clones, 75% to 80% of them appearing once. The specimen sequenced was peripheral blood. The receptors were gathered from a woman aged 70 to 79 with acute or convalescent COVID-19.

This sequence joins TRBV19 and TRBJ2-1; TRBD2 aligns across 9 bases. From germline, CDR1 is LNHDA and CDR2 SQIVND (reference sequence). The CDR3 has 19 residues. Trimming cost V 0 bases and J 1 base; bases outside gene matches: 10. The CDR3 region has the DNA TGTGCCAGTAGTATAGATAGGTGGCGACTAGCGGATTCCTACAATGAGCAGTTCTTC. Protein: CASSIDRWRLADSYNEQFF.

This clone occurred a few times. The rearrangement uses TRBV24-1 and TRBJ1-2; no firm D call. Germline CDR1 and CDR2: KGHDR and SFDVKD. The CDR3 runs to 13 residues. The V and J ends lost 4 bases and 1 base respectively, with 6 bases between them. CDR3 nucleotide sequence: TGTGCCACCAGTGACCCTCTTAACTATGGCTACACCTTC. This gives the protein CATSDPLNYGYTF.

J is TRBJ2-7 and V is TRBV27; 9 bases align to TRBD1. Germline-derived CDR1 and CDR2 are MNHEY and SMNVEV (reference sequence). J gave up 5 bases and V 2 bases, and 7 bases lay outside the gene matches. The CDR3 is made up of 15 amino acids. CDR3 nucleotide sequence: TGTGCCAGCAGTTTAGAAGGGACAGGGTCCCACGAGCAGTACTTC. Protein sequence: CASSLEGTGSHEQYF.

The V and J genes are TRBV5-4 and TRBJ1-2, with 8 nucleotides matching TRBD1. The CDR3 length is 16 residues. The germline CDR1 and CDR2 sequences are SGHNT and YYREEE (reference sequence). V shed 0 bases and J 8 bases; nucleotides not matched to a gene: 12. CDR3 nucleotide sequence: TGTGCCAGCAGCTTGGTAGGAGGGGTGACAGGGGCCGGCTACACCTTC. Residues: CASSLVGGVTGAGYTF.

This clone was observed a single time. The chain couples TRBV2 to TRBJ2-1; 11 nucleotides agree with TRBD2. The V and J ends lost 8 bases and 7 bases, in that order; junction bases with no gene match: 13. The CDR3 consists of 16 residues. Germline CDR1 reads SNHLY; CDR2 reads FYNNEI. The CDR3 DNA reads TGTGCCAGCCTGGTAGCGGGAGGGCCGTTGGGGAATGAGCAGTTCTTC. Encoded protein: CASLVAGGPLGNEQFF. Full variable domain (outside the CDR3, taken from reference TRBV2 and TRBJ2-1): EPEVTQTPSHQVTQMGQEVILRCVPISNHLYFYWYRQILGQKVEFLVSFYNNEISEKSEIFDDQFSVERPDGSNFTLKIRSTKLEDSAMYFCASLVAGGPLGNEQFFGPGTRLTVL.

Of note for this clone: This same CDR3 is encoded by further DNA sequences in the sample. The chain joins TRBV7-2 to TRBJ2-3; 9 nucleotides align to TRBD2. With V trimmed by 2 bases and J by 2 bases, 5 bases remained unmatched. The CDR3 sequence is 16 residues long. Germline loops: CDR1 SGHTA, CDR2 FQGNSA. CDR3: CASSLRLAGVTDTQYF. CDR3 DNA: TGTGCCAGCAGCTTACGGTTAGCGGGAGTCACAGATACGCAGTATTTT. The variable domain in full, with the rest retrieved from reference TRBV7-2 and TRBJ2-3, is GAGVSQSPSNKVTEKGKDVELRCDPISGHTALYWYRQSLGQGLEFLIYFQGNSAPDKSGLPSDRFSAERTGGSVSTLTIQRTQQEDSAVYLCASSLRLAGVTDTQYFGPGTRLTVL.

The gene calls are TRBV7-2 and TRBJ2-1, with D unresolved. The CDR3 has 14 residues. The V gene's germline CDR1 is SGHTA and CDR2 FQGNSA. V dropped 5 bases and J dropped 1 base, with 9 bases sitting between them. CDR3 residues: CASSAGRSYNEQFF. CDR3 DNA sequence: TGTGCCAGCAGCGCCGGCAGGTCCTACAATGAGCAGTTCTTC.

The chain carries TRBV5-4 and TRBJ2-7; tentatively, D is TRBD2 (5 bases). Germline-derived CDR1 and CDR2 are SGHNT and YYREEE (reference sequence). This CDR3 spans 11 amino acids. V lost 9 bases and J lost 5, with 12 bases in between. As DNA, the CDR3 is TGTGCCATACGACTGAGGGACGAGCAGTACTTC. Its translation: CAIRLRDEQYF.

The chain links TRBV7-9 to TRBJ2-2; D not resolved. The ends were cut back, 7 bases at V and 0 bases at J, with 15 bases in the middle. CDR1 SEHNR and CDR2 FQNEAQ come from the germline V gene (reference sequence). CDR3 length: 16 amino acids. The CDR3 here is CASTIGRQANTGELFF. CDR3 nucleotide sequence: TGTGCCAGCACCATTGGCAGGCAGGCGAACACCGGGGAGCTGTTTTTT.

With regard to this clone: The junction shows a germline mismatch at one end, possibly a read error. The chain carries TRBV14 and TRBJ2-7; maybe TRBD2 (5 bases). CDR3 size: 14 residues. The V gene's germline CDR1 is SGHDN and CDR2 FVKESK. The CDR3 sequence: CAGSREGLSYEQYF. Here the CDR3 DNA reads TGTGCCGGCAGCCGAGAGGGCCTCTCCTACGAGCAGTACTTC. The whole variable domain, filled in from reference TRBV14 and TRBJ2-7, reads EAGVTQFPSHSVIEKGQTVTLRCDPISGHDNLYWYRRVMGKEIKFLLHFVKESKQDESGMPNNRFLAERTGGTYSTLKVQPAELEDSGVYFCAGSREGLSYEQYFGPGTRLTVT.

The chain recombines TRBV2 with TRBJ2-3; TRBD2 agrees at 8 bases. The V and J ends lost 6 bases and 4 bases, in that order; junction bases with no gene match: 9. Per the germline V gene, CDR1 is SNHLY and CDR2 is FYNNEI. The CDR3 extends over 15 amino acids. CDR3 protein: CASRSSGRSSDTQYF. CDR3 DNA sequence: TGTGCCAGCAGATCCAGCGGGAGATCGTCAGATACGCAGTATTTT.

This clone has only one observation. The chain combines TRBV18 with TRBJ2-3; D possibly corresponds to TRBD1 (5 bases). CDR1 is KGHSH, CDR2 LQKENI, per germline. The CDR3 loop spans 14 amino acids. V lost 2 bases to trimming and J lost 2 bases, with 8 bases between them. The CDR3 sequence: CASSPNRNTDTQYF. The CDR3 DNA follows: TGTGCCAGCTCACCAAACAGGAACACAGATACGCAGTATTTT.

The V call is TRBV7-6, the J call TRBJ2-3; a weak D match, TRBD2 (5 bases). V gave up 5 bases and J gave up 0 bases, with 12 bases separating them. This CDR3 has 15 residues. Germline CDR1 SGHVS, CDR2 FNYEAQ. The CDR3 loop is CASSVGLSSTDTQYF. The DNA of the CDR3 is TGTGCCAGCAGCGTCGGACTTTCTAGCACAGATACGCAGTATTTT.

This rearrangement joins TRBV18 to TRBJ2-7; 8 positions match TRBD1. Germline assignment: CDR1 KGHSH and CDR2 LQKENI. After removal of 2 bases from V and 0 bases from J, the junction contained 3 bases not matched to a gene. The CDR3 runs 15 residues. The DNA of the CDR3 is TGTGCCAGCTCACCAAGGACAGGGATCTCCTACGAGCAGTACTTC. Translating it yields CASSPRTGISYEQYF.

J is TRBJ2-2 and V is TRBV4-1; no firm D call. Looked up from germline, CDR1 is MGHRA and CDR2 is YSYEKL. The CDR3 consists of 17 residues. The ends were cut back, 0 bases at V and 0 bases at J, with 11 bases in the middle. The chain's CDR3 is CASSQDPRQANTGELFF. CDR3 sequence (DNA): TGCGCCAGCAGCCAAGATCCCCGACAAGCGAACACCGGGGAGCTGTTTTTT.

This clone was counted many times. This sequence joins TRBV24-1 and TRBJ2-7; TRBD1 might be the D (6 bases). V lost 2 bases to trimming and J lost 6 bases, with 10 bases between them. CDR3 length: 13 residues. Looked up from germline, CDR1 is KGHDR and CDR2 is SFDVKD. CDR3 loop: CATSDSGVGEQYF. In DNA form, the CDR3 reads TGTGCCACCAGTGATTCAGGGGTGGGCGAGCAGTACTTC.

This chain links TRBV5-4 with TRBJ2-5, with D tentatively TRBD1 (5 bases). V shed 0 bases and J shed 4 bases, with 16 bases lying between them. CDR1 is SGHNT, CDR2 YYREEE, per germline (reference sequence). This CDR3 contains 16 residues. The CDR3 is CASSLDLGQQVETQYF. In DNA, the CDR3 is TGTGCCAGCAGCTTGGACCTGGGGCAACAAGTAGAGACCCAGTACTTC.

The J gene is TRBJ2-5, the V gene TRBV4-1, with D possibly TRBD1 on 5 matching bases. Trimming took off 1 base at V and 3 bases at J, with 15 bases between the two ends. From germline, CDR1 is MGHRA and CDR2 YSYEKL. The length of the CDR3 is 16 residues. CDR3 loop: CASSQGGQSAEETQYF. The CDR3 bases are TGCGCCAGCAGCCAAGGGGGCCAGTCCGCCGAAGAGACCCAGTACTTC.

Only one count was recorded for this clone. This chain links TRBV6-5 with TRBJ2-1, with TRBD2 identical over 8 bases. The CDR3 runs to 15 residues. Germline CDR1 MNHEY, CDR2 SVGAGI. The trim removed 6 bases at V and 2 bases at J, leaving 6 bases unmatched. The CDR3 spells CASRLTSGPYNEQFF. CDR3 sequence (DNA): TGTGCCAGCAGGCTCACTAGCGGACCCTACAATGAGCAGTTCTTC.

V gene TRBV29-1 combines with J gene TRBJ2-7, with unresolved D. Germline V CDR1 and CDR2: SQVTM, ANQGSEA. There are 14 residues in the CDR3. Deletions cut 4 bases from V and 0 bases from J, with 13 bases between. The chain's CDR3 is CSVVDMESSYEQYF. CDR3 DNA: TGCAGCGTTGTTGATATGGAGTCCTCCTACGAGCAGTACTTC.